A single sample gave rise to the 29 T cell receptor beta chains below, sequenced in a study of blood T cells in healthy people across ages. Primers used in a second PCR of roughly 7 to 12 cycles were a sample-barcoded 5' primer and a J-beta primer mix. TCRdb used MiXCR to reprocess the 5' RACE reads, holding one entry per CDR3 protein. The repertoire holds more than 650,000 distinct CDR3 sequences, 20% to 30% seen once, with 3% in the top ten. The data were also submitted as part of a second study, on T cells of mothers and their children.

Source material: blood. The origin of the receptors is a boy aged 10-17 years in good health.

This clonotype was counted a few times. The V gene is TRBV7-8, the J gene TRBJ2-1; D gene unclear. Trimming pared 5 bases from V and 8 bases from J, leaving 22 bases between. Germline CDR1 reads SGHVS; CDR2 reads FQNEAQ. The CDR3 has 16 amino acids. The DNA of the CDR3 is TGTGCCAGCAGCCCTACCTACCTCGGACGGAACTATGAGCAGTTCTTC. Translated, it gives CASSPTYLGRNYEQFF.

This clonotype has only a few counts. The chain recombines TRBV21-1 with TRBJ2-2; TRBD1 is the table's D call and was not checked against the DNA. TRBV21-1 is given as a pseudogene. CDR3 length: 12 amino acids. The CDR3 coding sequence is TGTGCCAGCAGCTCCCCTCCCGGGGAGCTGTTTTTT. Its translation: CASSSPPGELFF.

The chain links TRBV3-1 to TRBJ1-5; D is uncertain. The CDR3 has 13 residues. CDR1 is LGHDT and CDR2 is YNNKEL in the germline V gene (reference sequence). Trimming shortened V by 1 base and J by 4 bases, and 5 bases separated the two germline ends. In DNA form, the CDR3 reads TGTGCCAGCAGCCAAGCCATGAATCAGCCCCAGCATTTT. It codes for CASSQAMNQPQHF.

J is TRBJ2-5 and V is TRBV25-1; TRBD2 aligns across 8 bases. The germline V gene encodes CDR1 MGHDK and CDR2 SYGVNS. V was pared by 1 base and J by 5 bases, with 9 bases of the junction left unmatched. This CDR3 is 16 amino acids long. In nucleotides, the CDR3 is TGTGCCAGCAGTGAATCGGGGGGACTAGTAGTTGAGACCCAGTACTTC. As protein: CASSESGGLVVETQYF.

The rearrangement links TRBV9 to TRBJ2-1; 8 bases are shared with TRBD2. Germline V CDR1 and CDR2: SGDLS, YYNGEE. There are 15 residues in the CDR3. The V and J ends lost 6 bases and 6 bases, in that order; junction bases with no gene match: 11. The CDR3 loop reads CASTPSGGPINEQFF. For the CDR3, the DNA is TGTGCCAGCACACCGAGCGGGGGACCAATCAATGAGCAGTTCTTC.

V and J are TRBV9 and TRBJ2-5; either TRBD1 or TRBD2 may fit D (5 bases each). Trimming removed 4 bases from V and 4 bases from J, with 20 bases in between. The germline V gene encodes CDR1 SGDLS and CDR2 YYNGEE. The length of the CDR3 is 16 residues. CDR3 in amino acids: CASSIGTSQPPETQYF. In nucleotides, the CDR3 is TGTGCCAGCAGCATAGGGACCTCACAACCTCCAGAGACCCAGTACTTC.

In DNA form, the CDR3 reads TGCGCCAGCAGCTCCGGGAGCTCGGGGGGGACCCAGTACTTC. Protein: CASSSGSSGGTQYF. The V gene is TRBV5-1, the J gene TRBJ2-5; 7 nucleotides line up with TRBD2. V gave up 3 bases and J gave up 7 bases; unmatched junction bases: 9. Germline values: CDR1 SGHRS, CDR2 YFSETQ. The CDR3 runs 14 residues.

This clonotype has a handful of counts. The V and J genes are TRBV20-1 and TRBJ1-2, with 9 bases matching TRBD1. Trimming at V came to 0 bases and at J to 8 bases, leaving 7 bases not matched to a gene. The CDR3 is made up of 14 amino acids. In germline, CDR1 is DFQATT, CDR2 SNEGSKA (reference sequence). CDR3 sequence (DNA): TGCAGTGCTAGAGAAACAGGGGGCCACGGGGGCTACACCTTC. This codes for CSARETGGHGGYTF.

The genes are TRBV20-1 and TRBJ2-3, with D hard to call. Germline loops: CDR1 DFQATT, CDR2 SNEGSKA (reference sequence). The length of the CDR3 is 14 residues. V was pared by 6 bases and J by 3 bases, with 16 bases between. CDR3 protein: CSAPEATETDTQYF. The CDR3 bases are TGCAGTGCCCCAGAGGCTACTGAAACAGATACGCAGTATTTT.

V is TRBV2 and J is TRBJ1-2; the match to TRBD1 covers 9 bases. After removal of 6 bases from V and 4 bases from J, the junction contained 0 bases not matched to a gene. The CDR3 runs to 12 residues. CDR1 and CDR2 (germline): SNHLY, FYNNEI. CDR3 bases: TGTGCCAGCAGGACAGGGGGCTATGGCTACACCTTC. Translating it yields CASRTGGYGYTF.

The chain recombines TRBV28 with TRBJ2-3; D possibly matches TRBD1 or TRBD2 (6 bases each). Deletions cut 7 bases from V and 8 bases from J, with 22 bases between. The CDR3 contains 15 residues. In germline, CDR1 is MDHEN, CDR2 SYDVKM. In nucleotides, the CDR3 is TGTGCCAGCATCTTGTGGAGGGGGTTATTTGGTACGCAGTATTTT. This translates into CASILWRGLFGTQYF.

This clonotype was seen many times. The chain combines TRBV29-1 with TRBJ2-5, with TRBD2 identical over 8 bases. CDR1 SQVTM and CDR2 ANQGSEA come from the germline V gene. CDR3 length: 13 residues. The trim removed 5 bases at V and 5 bases at J, leaving 7 bases unmatched. This chain's CDR3 is CSVRGTSAETQYF. The CDR3 DNA follows: TGCAGCGTTCGTGGGACTAGTGCGGAGACCCAGTACTTC.

The genes are TRBV20-1 and TRBJ2-1; unclear D gene. Gene TRBJ2-7 matches the end of the DNA better, so the J call may be wrong. The CDR3 runs 12 residues. Germline CDR1 and CDR2: DFQATT and SNEGSKA (reference sequence). CDR3: CSASFITYEQYF. CDR3 coding DNA: TGCAGTGCTAGTTTCATTACCTACGAGCAGTACTTC.

The J gene is TRBJ2-2, the V gene TRBV12-3 or TRBV12-4; D not certain. V was cut by 5 bases and J by 6 bases, with 10 bases left in between. The length of the CDR3 is 13 residues. The CDR3 here is CASSVPNSGELFF. The CDR3 region has the DNA TGTGCCAGCAGTGTCCCCAATTCCGGGGAGCTGTTTTTT.

This clonotype was detected a few times. V is TRBV5-1 and J is TRBJ1-1; D is perhaps TRBD1 (5 bases). V was trimmed by 4 bases and J by 0 bases, leaving 13 bases between them. CDR1 and CDR2 (germline): SGHRS, YFSETQ. This CDR3 contains 15 residues. In nucleotides, the CDR3 is TGCGCCAGCAGCCCTCAAAGGGGCTTGAACACTGAAGCTTTCTTT. Translating gives CASSPQRGLNTEAFF.

A few counts support this clonotype. V gene TRBV7-2 combines with J gene TRBJ1-4; D remains ambiguous. This CDR3 is built from 13 residues. The V and J ends lost 4 bases and 10 bases respectively, with 13 bases between them. CDR1 SGHTA and CDR2 FQGNSA come from the germline V gene. CDR3 coding DNA: TGTGCCAGCAGCTCCGGCCCCAAGGGAAAACTGTTTTTT. Translation gives CASSSGPKGKLFF.

The chain joins TRBV4-1 to TRBJ1-2; 7 bases align to TRBD1. CDR1 is MGHRA and CDR2 is YSYEKL in the germline V gene. The CDR3 spans 16 residues. The trim removed 4 bases at V and 4 bases at J, leaving 12 bases unmatched. The CDR3 loop reads CASSLRQGEGGYGYTF. As DNA, the CDR3 is TGCGCCAGCAGCCTTCGACAGGGAGAAGGAGGCTATGGCTACACCTTC.

The CDR3 loop reads CASSVRDLRAQYF. CDR3 nucleotides: TGTGCCAGCAGTGTCCGGGACCTTCGGGCCCAGTACTTC. This chain links TRBV12-3 or TRBV12-4 with TRBJ2-5; D may match TRBD1 or TRBD2 (5 bases each). The germline V and J ends were trimmed by 5 bases and 9 bases, with 16 bases remaining between them. The CDR3 runs 13 residues.

This clonotype was seen a handful of times. The chain links TRBV6-6 to TRBJ2-7; 8 bases are shared with TRBD1. From germline, CDR1 is MNHNY and CDR2 SVGAGI (reference sequence). The CDR3 covers 16 residues. V shed 5 bases and J 5 bases; nucleotides not matched to a gene: 14. The CDR3 here is CASSTSGTGFSNEQYF. The CDR3 nucleotides are TGTGCCAGCAGTACCTCCGGGACAGGCTTTTCGAACGAGCAGTACTTC.

This clonotype appeared a few times. This CDR3 is CATSGGTYVEKLFF. The CDR3 bases are TGTGCCACCAGCGGAGGGACCTACGTTGAAAAACTGTTTTTT. This rearrangement joins TRBV15 to TRBJ1-4; D perhaps matches TRBD1 (5 bases). The CDR3 has 14 amino acids. Germline assignment: CDR1 LNHNV and CDR2 YYDKDF (reference sequence). V dropped 5 bases and J dropped 7 bases, with 14 bases sitting between them.

In this sample, this clonotype turned up a few times. This chain connects TRBV5-1 to TRBJ1-2; D unclear. The CDR3 loop spans 14 amino acids. In germline, CDR1 is SGHRS, CDR2 YFSETQ. With 4 bases removed from V and 3 bases from J, the gap between germline ends came to 13 bases. CDR3 coding DNA: TGCGCCAGCAGCAGGACCCACGGGGACTATGGCTACACCTTC. It translates to CASSRTHGDYGYTF.

This clonotype was seen a few times. This chain links TRBV3-1 with TRBJ2-5; 7 nucleotides align to TRBD1. The J call may not be correct, given that the DNA end is closer to TRBJ2-7. Per the germline V gene, CDR1 is LGHDT and CDR2 is YNNKEL (reference sequence). The CDR3 has 17 amino acids. CDR3 region: CASSQGKPGTAFYEQYF. The DNA of the CDR3 is TGTGCCAGCAGCCAAGGGAAGCCCGGGACAGCCTTTTACGAGCAGTACTTC.

The chain is built from TRBV20-1 and TRBJ1-4; D may be TRBD1 (5 bases). Trimming left V 4 bases short and J 8 bases short, with 14 bases between. The length of the CDR3 is 13 residues. Germline V gene sequence: CDR1 DFQATT, CDR2 SNEGSKA (reference sequence). The CDR3 DNA reads as TGCAGTGCTATGGCAGGGCTAAGAGAAAAACTGTTTTTT. It is translated as CSAMAGLREKLFF.

The V gene is TRBV7-2, the J gene TRBJ2-5, with a weak D call TRBD2 (5 bases). With the DNA end fitting TRBJ2-1 better, the J assignment may be wrong. The CDR3 runs to 13 residues. CDR1 and CDR2 from the germline V gene are SGHTA and FQGNSA. The CDR3 here is CASSLGTSSEQFF. The CDR3 DNA reads as TGTGCCAGCAGCTTAGGAACTAGTTCTGAGCAGTTCTTC.

The chain employs TRBV2 and TRBJ1-5, with 8 bases fitting TRBD1. The CDR3 is 12 amino acids. Trimming took 6 bases from V and 8 from J; bases not matched to a gene: 3. Germline assignment: CDR1 SNHLY and CDR2 FYNNEI. CDR3 DNA: TGTGCCAGCAGGACAGGGGTTGAGCCCCAGCATTTT. Protein: CASRTGVEPQHF.

This clonotype was detected a few times. The rearrangement links TRBV28 to TRBJ1-1, with D possibly matching TRBD1 (5 bases). The CDR3 runs 13 residues. Deletions cut 0 bases from V and 4 bases from J, with 6 bases between. Per the germline V gene, CDR1 is MDHEN and CDR2 is SYDVKM. The CDR3 loop is CASSLWGPTEAFF. The CDR3 DNA reads as TGTGCCAGCAGTTTATGGGGGCCCACTGAAGCTTTCTTT.

The chain is built from TRBV5-1 and TRBJ1-1; no clear D. The CDR3 has 17 residues. V lost 3 bases to trimming and J lost 5 bases, with 23 bases between them. Germline V gives CDR1 SGHRS, CDR2 YFSETQ. Here the CDR3 reads CASSSESMAGGGTEAFF. CDR3 bases: TGCGCCAGCAGCTCGGAATCGATGGCAGGCGGTGGTACTGAAGCTTTCTTT.

V and J are TRBV29-1 and TRBJ2-1; D remains unclear. The germline V gene has CDR1 SQVTM and CDR2 ANQGSEA. Trimming shortened V by 4 bases and J by 4 bases, and 8 bases separated the two germline ends. The CDR3 runs to 12 residues. The CDR3 DNA sequence: TGCAGCGTTGGAACAGCTTACAATGAGCAGTTCTTC. It encodes CSVGTAYNEQFF.

The chain carries TRBV5-1 and TRBJ2-1; 8 bases fit TRBD1. Germline CDR1 and CDR2: SGHRS and YFSETQ. V gave up 2 bases and J gave up 7 bases; unmatched junction bases: 5. The length of the CDR3 is 14 residues. DNA for the CDR3: TGCGCCAGCAGCTTTGGAGACAGGGGTAATGAGCAGTTCTTC. It codes for CASSFGDRGNEQFF. Looking up the rest from reference TRBV5-1 and TRBJ2-1 gives the full variable domain: KAGVTQTPRYLIKTRGQQVTLSCSPISGHRSVSWYQQTPGQGLQFLFEYFSETQRNKGNFPGRFSGRQFSNSRSEMNVSTLELGDSALYLCASSFGDRGNEQFFGPGTRLTVL.